The 4 T cell receptor beta chains presented below share a single source sample, sequenced in a study of OX40 agonist ivuxolimab in advanced cancers. The assay was immunoSEQ multiplex PCR, and TCRdb's table has in-frame clones only and misses some. The sample shows 60,000 to 80,000 clones, approximately 80% of them seen only once. The specimen was CD4+ or CD8+ T cells sorted from blood, collected in a trial of the OX40 agonist ivuxolimab. Receptors were obtained from an adult with an advanced solid tumor such as melanoma, head and neck, liver or kidney cancer.

The chain uses TRBV9 and TRBJ2-1, with 15 bases lining up with TRBD2. With V trimmed by 0 bases and J by 4 bases, 11 bases remained unmatched. The CDR3 contains 20 residues. Looked up from germline, CDR1 is SGDLS and CDR2 is YYNGEE. CDR3 in amino acids: CASSVAFRTSGGEIYNEQFF. DNA for the CDR3: TGTGCCAGCAGCGTAGCGTTCAGGACTAGCGGGGGGGAGATTTACAATGAGCAGTTCTTC.

The chain links TRBV5-1 to TRBJ2-3, with D tentatively TRBD2 (7 bases). V was cut by 4 bases and J by 14 bases, with 17 bases left in between. The CDR3 runs 12 residues. CDR1 is SGHRS, CDR2 YFSETQ, per germline. CDR3 in DNA: TGCGCCAGCAGCGCCGGGGGGCCTGAGGGGTATTTT. Protein sequence: CASSAGGPEGYF. The full variable domain, completed using reference TRBV5-1 and TRBJ2-3, is KAGVTQTPRYLIKTRGQQVTLSCSPISGHRSVSWYQQTPGQGLQFLFEYFSETQRNKGNFPGRFSGRQFSNSRSEMNVSTLELGDSALYLCASSAGGPEGYFGPGTRLTVL.

J is TRBJ2-1 and V is TRBV5-5; no definite D call. Germline-derived CDR1 and CDR2 are SGHKS and YYEKEE (reference sequence). CDR3 length: 15 amino acids. Trimming shortened V by 0 bases and J by 8 bases, and 15 bases separated the two germline ends. The CDR3, as DNA: TGTGCCAGCAGCTTGGAACAGCGCTCTTCCTATGAGCAGTTCTTC. Translation: CASSLEQRSSYEQFF. The variable domain in full, with the rest retrieved from reference TRBV5-5 and TRBJ2-1, is DAGVTQSPTHLIKTRGQQVTLRCSPISGHKSVSWYQQVLGQGPQFIFQYYEKEERGRGNFPDRFSARQFPNYSSELNVNALLLGDSALYLCASSLEQRSSYEQFFGPGTRLTVL.

The J gene is TRBJ2-3, the V gene TRBV12-5, with a tentative D call TRBD1 (6 bases). V gave up 5 bases and J gave up 2 bases, with 17 bases separating them. Per germline, CDR1 LGHNT and CDR2 FRNRAP. The CDR3 has 16 residues. The CDR3 nucleotides read TGTGCTAGTGGTCCGGGACACAAAGCCTTCACAGATACGCAGTATTTT. It translates to CASGPGHKAFTDTQYF. Combining the CDR3 with reference TRBV12-5 and TRBJ2-3 gives the whole variable domain DARVTQTPRHKVTEMGQEVTMRCQPILGHNTVFWYRQTMMQGLELLAYFRNRAPLDDSGMPKDRFSAEMPDATLATLKIQPSEPRDSAVYFCASGPGHKAFTDTQYFGPGTRLTVL.